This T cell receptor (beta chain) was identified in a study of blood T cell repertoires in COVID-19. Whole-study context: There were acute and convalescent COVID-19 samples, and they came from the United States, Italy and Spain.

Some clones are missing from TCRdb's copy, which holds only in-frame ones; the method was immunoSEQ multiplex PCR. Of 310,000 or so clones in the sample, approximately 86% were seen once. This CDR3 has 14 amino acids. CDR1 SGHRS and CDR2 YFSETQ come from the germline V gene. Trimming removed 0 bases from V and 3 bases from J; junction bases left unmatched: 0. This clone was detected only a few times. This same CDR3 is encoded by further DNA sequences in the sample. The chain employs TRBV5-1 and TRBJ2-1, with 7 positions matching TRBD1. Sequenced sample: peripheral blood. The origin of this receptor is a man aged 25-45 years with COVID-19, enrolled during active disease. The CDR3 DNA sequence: TGCGCCAGCAGCTTGGGACAGGGCTACAATGAGCAGTTCTTC. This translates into CASSLGQGYNEQFF.